This T cell receptor beta chain was retrieved from a study of T cells in Graves' hyperthyroidism and ophthalmopathy. Study-level points and caveats: Ophthalmopathy cases were set apart from stable hyperthyroidism by a 13 V-J model. Also found in blood were most expanded thyroid clonotypes above 0.001.

The diagnoses drew upon clinical symptoms, serum thyroxine and TRAb, thyroid ultrasound and orbital computed tomography. Template material for amplifying TCR beta CDR3 regions consisted of RNA transcripts. HTBI primers were used for first-round RT-PCR of the TCR CDR3. TCRdb ran MiXCR on the multiplex PCR reads and lists one entry per CDR3 protein. Among hundreds of thousands of distinct CDR3 sequences listed, about 45% were seen once. Per germline, CDR1 SGHAT and CDR2 FQDESV (reference sequence). Trimming took off 7 bases at V and 3 bases at J, with 18 bases between the two ends. CDR3 size: 15 residues. With respect to this clonotype: Its specificity is not known.

Sequenced input: peripheral blood or thyroid tissue (not recorded which). J is TRBJ1-2 and V is TRBV11-1, with D perhaps TRBD1 (6 bases). The source of this sequence is an adult man with Graves' disease, either hyperthyroidism or ophthalmopathy (not recorded which). The CDR3 sequence: CASKPKGEAYYGYTF. DNA of the CDR3: TGTGCCAGCAAGCCTAAGGGGGAGGCGTACTATGGCTACACCTTC.